The 23 T cell receptor beta chains below were found in one sample sequenced in a study of a mutant IDH1 vaccine in newly diagnosed glioma. Time point in this sample: week 11, during vaccination. Vaccinated patients received 300 ug of mutant IDH1 20-mer peptide per dose, with topical imiquimod. What these receptors recognize is not known. TCRdb's copy holds only in-frame clones and misses some; the assay was immunoSEQ multiplex PCR. The table lists about 64,000 clones, less than 85% of them singletons. This specimen was PBMCs, taken from a glioma patient whose treatment included an IDH1 peptide vaccine. The receptors stem from a woman in her 50s with glioma.

CDR3: CASSIGTGARDEQFF. The CDR3, as DNA: TGTGCCAGCAGCATCGGGACAGGGGCACGGGATGAGCAGTTCTTC. This sequence joins TRBV7-9 and TRBJ2-1; 10 nucleotides line up with TRBD1. CDR3 length equals 15 residues. Germline V gives CDR1 SEHNR, CDR2 FQNEAQ (reference sequence). J lost 8 bases, V lost 5 bases, and 9 bases had no gene match.

The chain joins TRBV5-1 to TRBJ2-2; unclear D gene. The CDR3 is made up of 15 amino acids. The germline V and J ends were trimmed by 4 bases and 2 bases, with 12 bases remaining between them. Germline assignment: CDR1 SGHRS and CDR2 YFSETQ. CDR3 sequence reads: CASSLDTTNTGELFF. CDR3 bases: TGCGCCAGCAGCCTTGATACTACTAACACCGGGGAGCTGTTTTTT.

The CDR3, as DNA: TGTGCCACCAGTAGGCCGTTGGGGGGGAGCCATAATGAGCAGTTCTTC. Amino acids: CATSRPLGGSHNEQFF. This chain links TRBV15 with TRBJ2-1; 7 nucleotides align to TRBD2. The CDR3 has 16 amino acids. Germline CDR1 LNHNV, CDR2 YYDKDF (reference sequence). The J segment lost 7 bases and the V segment lost 6 bases, leaving 15 bases of the junction unmatched.

The chain joins TRBV5-1 to TRBJ2-3; D possibly uses TRBD1 or TRBD2 (6 bases each). Germline CDR1 and CDR2: SGHRS and YFSETQ. This CDR3 region has 15 residues. V was pared by 4 bases and J by 4 bases, with 16 bases between. The CDR3 loop is CASSPGGGQADTQYF. The CDR3 DNA is TGCGCCAGCAGCCCAGGTGGGGGGCAGGCAGATACGCAGTATTTT.

The genes are TRBV7-9 and TRBJ2-7; 7 bases fit TRBD1. The CDR3 length is 13 residues. Germline assignment: CDR1 SEHNR and CDR2 FQNEAQ (reference sequence). Unmatched junction bases numbered 4, after V lost 5 bases and J lost 3 bases. The CDR3 loop reads CASSLGTVYEQYF. Here the CDR3 DNA reads TGTGCCAGCAGCCTCGGGACAGTCTACGAGCAGTACTTC.

This rearrangement joins TRBV5-8 to TRBJ1-5; D call uncertain. V lost 3 bases to trimming and J lost 3 bases, with 13 bases between them. CDR1 is SGHTS, CDR2 YDEGEE, per germline. CDR3 length: 15 amino acids. The CDR3 loop is CASSWEFSLNQPQHF. The CDR3 nucleotides read TGTGCCAGCAGCTGGGAGTTCAGTCTCAATCAGCCCCAGCATTTT.

The rearrangement uses TRBV7-8 and TRBJ2-5; TRBD1 is a possible D gene (6 bases). Germline values: CDR1 SGHVS, CDR2 FQNEAQ. V dropped 0 bases and J dropped 2 bases, with 16 bases sitting between them. This CDR3 spans 17 amino acids. CDR3 sequence: CASSLAVTGSGQETQYF. DNA for the CDR3: TGTGCCAGCAGCTTAGCAGTAACAGGGTCGGGGCAAGAGACCCAGTACTTC.

The V gene is TRBV7-8, the J gene TRBJ2-1; 9 positions agree with TRBD1. V lost 1 base, J lost 7 bases, and 5 bases stayed unmatched. The CDR3 spans 15 residues. Germline CDR1 SGHVS, CDR2 FQNEAQ. The CDR3 nucleotides are TGTGCCAGCAGCTTAGGGACAGGGGAAGGTAATGAGCAGTTCTTC. Translation gives CASSLGTGEGNEQFF.

This clone was seen a single time. The rearrangement uses TRBV5-6 and TRBJ1-2; tentative D call: TRBD1 (5 bases). Germline assignment: CDR1 SGHDT and CDR2 YYEEEE. Trimming stripped 0 bases from V and 4 bases from J, with 10 bases between. CDR3 length equals 14 residues. This chain's CDR3 is CASSLAWGSYGYTF. The DNA for the CDR3 is TGTGCCAGCAGCTTGGCCTGGGGGAGCTATGGCTACACCTTC.

V is TRBV10-3 and J is TRBJ2-5, with D unresolved. The CDR3 has 14 residues. Germline V gene sequence: CDR1 ENHRY, CDR2 SYGVKD. V lost 4 bases and J lost 3, with 12 bases in between. The CDR3 nucleotides are TGTGCCATCAGTGTAGCCGCGGTAAAAGAGACCCAGTACTTC. This sequence encodes CAISVAAVKETQYF.

In this sample, this clone turned up once. The V call is TRBV11-2, the J call TRBJ2-5; D is undetermined. The germline V gene encodes CDR1 SGHAT and CDR2 FQNNGV. This CDR3 comprises 15 residues. The V end was cut by 5 bases, the J end by 4 bases, with 17 bases between. CDR3 loop: CASSLYSTGGETQYF. The CDR3 DNA reads as TGTGCCAGCAGCCTATACTCAACGGGTGGAGAGACCCAGTACTTC.

The CDR3 loop is CASSERAGQRTDTQYF. The CDR3 nucleotides are TGTGCCAGCAGTGAACGGGCGGGGCAGCGGACAGATACGCAGTATTTT. The V call is TRBV2, the J call TRBJ2-3; D possibly corresponds to TRBD2 (6 bases). The CDR3 contains 16 residues. The germline gives CDR1 SNHLY, CDR2 FYNNEI. With 2 bases removed from V and 3 bases from J, the gap between germline ends came to 15 bases. Based on the CDR3 plus reference TRBV2 and TRBJ2-3, the full variable domain is EPEVTQTPSHQVTQMGQEVILRCVPISNHLYFYWYRQILGQKVEFLVSFYNNEISEKSEIFDDQFSVERPDGSNFTLKIRSTKLEDSAMYFCASSERAGQRTDTQYFGPGTRLTVL.

The sample holds one count of this clone. The chain combines TRBV2 with TRBJ2-2; weak D call: TRBD2 (5 bases). Between the trimmed V and J ends, which lost 1 base and 4 bases, there was a span of 13 bases. Per the germline V gene, CDR1 is SNHLY and CDR2 is FYNNEI. The CDR3 spans 16 residues. The CDR3 loop is CASSEGRSRGTGELFF. In nucleotides, the CDR3 is TGTGCCAGCAGTGAAGGGAGGTCTAGAGGCACCGGGGAGCTGTTTTTT.

This chain joins TRBV5-4 and TRBJ2-3, with 10 bases fitting TRBD1. CDR3 size: 15 residues. J gave up 5 bases and V 3 bases, and 6 bases lay outside the gene matches. The V gene's germline CDR1 is SGHNT and CDR2 YYREEE (reference sequence). For the CDR3, the DNA is TGTGCCAGCAGCTGGGGACAGGGGACAGGAGATACGCAGTATTTT. It encodes CASSWGQGTGDTQYF.

This clone came up once. The CDR3 reads CASSPRGVITDTQYF. Here the CDR3 DNA reads TGTGCCAGCTCACCACGCGGGGTGATAACAGATACGCAGTATTTT. The rearrangement uses TRBV18 and TRBJ2-3, with D possibly TRBD2 on 6 matching bases. Germline lookup yields CDR1 KGHSH and CDR2 LQKENI. The CDR3 is 15 residues long. The V end lost 1 base, the J end lost 3 bases, and 11 bases lay between the germline ends.

The chain recombines TRBV9 with TRBJ1-6; 7 bases are a match to TRBD1. The germline V gene has CDR1 SGDLS and CDR2 YYNGEE. V lost 4 bases to trimming and J lost 5 bases; unmatched junction nucleotides: 12. The CDR3 has 17 amino acids. In nucleotides, the CDR3 is TGTGCCAGCAGCACAGGGGACCGCCCCGGCGATAATTCACCCCTCCACTTT. Translated, it gives CASSTGDRPGDNSPLHF.

CDR3 in DNA: TGTGCCAGCAGCTTGGGGGCTACAGGGGGCTGGAAACAGCCCCAGCATTTT. Translation: CASSLGATGGWKQPQHF. V and J are TRBV5-5 and TRBJ1-5, with 9 bases lining up with TRBD1. V dropped 0 bases and J dropped 7; count of bases not matched to a gene: 11. From germline, CDR1 is SGHKS and CDR2 YYEKEE (reference sequence). CDR3 length equals 17 residues.

This clone was picked up a small number of times. The chain joins TRBV27 to TRBJ1-1; D remains ambiguous. CDR1 is MNHEY and CDR2 is SMNVEV in the germline V gene (reference sequence). V was pared by 4 bases and J by 1 base, with 7 bases between. The CDR3 runs 13 residues. The CDR3 nucleotides are TGTGCCAGCAGTTCCTCTCCGAACACTGAAGCTTTCTTT. As protein: CASSSSPNTEAFF.

J is TRBJ2-1 and V is TRBV5-4; D is undetermined. The CDR3 consists of 14 residues. The germline V gene encodes CDR1 SGHNT and CDR2 YYREEE (reference sequence). Trimming removed 2 bases at V and 9 bases at J, with 15 bases between. The CDR3 DNA sequence: TGTGCCAGCAGCTTAGAACGGTCAGTCGGTGAGCAGTTCTTC. The encoded protein is CASSLERSVGEQFF.

The chain joins TRBV7-9 to TRBJ1-6, with a possible D match to TRBD1 (5 bases). Germline V gene sequence: CDR1 SEHNR, CDR2 FQNEAQ (reference sequence). There are 14 residues in the CDR3. V gave up 1 base and J gave up 10 bases, with 11 bases separating them. The CDR3 nucleotides are TGTGCCAGCAGCTTAGAGGGCAGGGAATCACCCCTCCACTTT. Protein: CASSLEGRESPLHF.

V is TRBV30 and J is TRBJ2-5; D ambiguous. The CDR3 is 14 amino acids. V lost 1 base to trimming and J lost 4 bases, with 13 bases between them. CDR1 and CDR2 from the germline V gene are GTSNPN and SVGIG (reference sequence). The CDR3 spells CAWSALTLRETQYF. The CDR3 region has the DNA TGTGCCTGGAGTGCACTGACCCTCCGAGAGACCCAGTACTTC.

The chain is built from TRBV6-6 and TRBJ2-3, with a tentative D call TRBD1 (6 bases). V dropped 8 bases and J dropped 2 bases, with 14 bases sitting between them. CDR3 length: 14 amino acids. The germline V gene has CDR1 MNHNY and CDR2 SVGAGI (reference sequence). The CDR3 nucleotides are TGTGCCAGCGGGAAGGACAGAACCACAGATACGCAGTATTTT. It yields the protein CASGKDRTTDTQYF.

In its sample, this clone was seen a few times. This chain uses TRBV9 with TRBJ1-5, with TRBD1 as a possible D gene (5 bases). This CDR3 is 14 amino acids long. Trimming left V 0 bases short and J 6 bases short, with 10 bases between. Germline-derived CDR1 and CDR2 are SGDLS and YYNGEE. The CDR3: CASSVGGGTQPQHF. The CDR3 DNA sequence: TGTGCCAGCAGCGTAGGCGGGGGAACTCAGCCCCAGCATTTT.